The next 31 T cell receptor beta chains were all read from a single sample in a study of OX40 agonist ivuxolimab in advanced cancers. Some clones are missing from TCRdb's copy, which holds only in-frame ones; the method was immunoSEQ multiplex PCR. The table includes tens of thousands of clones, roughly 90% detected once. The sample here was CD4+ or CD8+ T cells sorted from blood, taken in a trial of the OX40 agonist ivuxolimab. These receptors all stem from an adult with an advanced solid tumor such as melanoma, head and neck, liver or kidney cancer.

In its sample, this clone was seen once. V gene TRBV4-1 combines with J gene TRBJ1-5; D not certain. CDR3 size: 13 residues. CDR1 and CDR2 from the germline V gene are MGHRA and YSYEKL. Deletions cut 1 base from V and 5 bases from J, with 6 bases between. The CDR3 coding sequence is TGCGCCAGCAGCCAAGCACGGTATCAGCCCCAGCATTTT. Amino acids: CASSQARYQPQHF.

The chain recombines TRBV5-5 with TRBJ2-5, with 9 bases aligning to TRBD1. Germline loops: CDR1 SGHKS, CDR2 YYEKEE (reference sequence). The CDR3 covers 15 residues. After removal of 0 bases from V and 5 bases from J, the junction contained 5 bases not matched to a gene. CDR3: CASSLVGQGLETQYF. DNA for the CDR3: TGTGCCAGCAGCTTGGTAGGACAGGGGTTGGAGACCCAGTACTTC.

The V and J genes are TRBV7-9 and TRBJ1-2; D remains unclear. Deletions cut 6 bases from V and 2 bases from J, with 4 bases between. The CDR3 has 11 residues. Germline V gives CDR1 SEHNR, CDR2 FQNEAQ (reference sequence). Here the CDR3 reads CASSQNYGYTF. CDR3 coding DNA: TGTGCCAGCAGTCAAAACTATGGCTACACCTTC.

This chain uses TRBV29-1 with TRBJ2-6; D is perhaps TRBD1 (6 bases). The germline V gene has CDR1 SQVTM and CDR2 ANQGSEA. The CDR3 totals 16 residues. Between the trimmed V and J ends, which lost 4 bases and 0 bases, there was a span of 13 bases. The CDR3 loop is CSVGRTEFSGANVLTF. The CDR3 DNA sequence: TGCAGCGTTGGGAGGACAGAATTCTCTGGGGCCAACGTCCTGACTTTC.

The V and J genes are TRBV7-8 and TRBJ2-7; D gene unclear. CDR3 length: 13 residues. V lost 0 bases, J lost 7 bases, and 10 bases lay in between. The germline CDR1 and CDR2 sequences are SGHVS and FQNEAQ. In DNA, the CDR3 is TGTGCCAGCAGCTTAGCAAACACGCGGGAGCAGTACTTC. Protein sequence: CASSLANTREQYF.

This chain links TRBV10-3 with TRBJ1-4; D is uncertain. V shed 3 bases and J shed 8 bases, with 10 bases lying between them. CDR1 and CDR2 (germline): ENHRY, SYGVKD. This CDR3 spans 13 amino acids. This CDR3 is CAISEDRGEKLFF. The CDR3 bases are TGTGCCATCAGTGAAGATAGAGGGGAAAAACTGTTTTTT.

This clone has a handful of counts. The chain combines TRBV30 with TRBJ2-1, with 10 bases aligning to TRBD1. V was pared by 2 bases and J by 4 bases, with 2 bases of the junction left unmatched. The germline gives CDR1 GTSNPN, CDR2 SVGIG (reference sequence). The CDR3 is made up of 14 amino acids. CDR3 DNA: TGTGCCTGGAGTTGGGACAGGGGTTACAATGAGCAGTTCTTC. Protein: CAWSWDRGYNEQFF.

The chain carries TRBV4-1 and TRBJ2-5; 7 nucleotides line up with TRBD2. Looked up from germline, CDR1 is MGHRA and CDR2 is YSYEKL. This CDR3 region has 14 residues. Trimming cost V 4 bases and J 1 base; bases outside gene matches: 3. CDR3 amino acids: CASSPGLLQETQYF. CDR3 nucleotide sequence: TGCGCCAGCAGCCCGGGACTACTCCAAGAGACCCAGTACTTC.

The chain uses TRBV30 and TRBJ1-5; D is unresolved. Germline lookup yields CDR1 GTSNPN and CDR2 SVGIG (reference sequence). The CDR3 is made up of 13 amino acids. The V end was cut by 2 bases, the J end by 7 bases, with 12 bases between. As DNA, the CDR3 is TGTGCCTGGAGTATTGGCAATAGACAGCCCCAGCATTTT. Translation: CAWSIGNRQPQHF.

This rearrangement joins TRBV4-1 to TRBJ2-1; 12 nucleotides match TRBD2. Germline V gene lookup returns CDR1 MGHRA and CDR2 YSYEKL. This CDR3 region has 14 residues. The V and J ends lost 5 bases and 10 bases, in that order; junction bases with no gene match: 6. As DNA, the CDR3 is TGCGCCAGCAGCGCTAGCGGGGGGGCTCGGGAGCAGTTCTTC. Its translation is CASSASGGAREQFF.

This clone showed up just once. DNA of the CDR3: TGTGCCAGCGTCGACGGGGAAAAGAGGACAGATACGCAGTATTTT. Translating it yields CASVDGEKRTDTQYF. The V call is TRBV2, the J call TRBJ2-3; D possibly corresponds to TRBD2 (5 bases). Germline lookup yields CDR1 SNHLY and CDR2 FYNNEI. This CDR3 has 15 residues. V lost 8 bases, J lost 3 bases, and 18 bases lay in between.

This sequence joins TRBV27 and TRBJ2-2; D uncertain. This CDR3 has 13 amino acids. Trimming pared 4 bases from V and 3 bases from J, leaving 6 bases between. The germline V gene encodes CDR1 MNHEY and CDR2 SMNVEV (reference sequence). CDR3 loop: CASSWVDTGELFF. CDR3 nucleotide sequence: TGTGCCAGCAGTTGGGTGGACACCGGGGAGCTGTTTTTT.

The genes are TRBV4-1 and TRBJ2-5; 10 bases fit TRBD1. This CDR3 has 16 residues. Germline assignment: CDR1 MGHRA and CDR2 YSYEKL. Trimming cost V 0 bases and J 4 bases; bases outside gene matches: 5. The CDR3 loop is CASSQDRDRGRETQYF. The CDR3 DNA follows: TGCGCCAGCAGCCAAGATCGGGACAGGGGAAGAGAGACCCAGTACTTC.

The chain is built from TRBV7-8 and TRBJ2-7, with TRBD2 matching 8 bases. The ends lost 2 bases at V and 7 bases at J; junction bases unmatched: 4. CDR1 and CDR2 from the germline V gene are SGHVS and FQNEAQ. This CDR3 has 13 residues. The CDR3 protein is CASSLLASGEQYF. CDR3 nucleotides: TGTGCCAGCAGCTTACTGGCTAGCGGGGAGCAGTACTTC.

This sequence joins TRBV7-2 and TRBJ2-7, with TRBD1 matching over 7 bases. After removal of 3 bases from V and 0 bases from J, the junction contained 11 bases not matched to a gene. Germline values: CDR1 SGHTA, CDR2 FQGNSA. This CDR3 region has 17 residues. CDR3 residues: CASSFGQADLTSYEQYF. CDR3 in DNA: TGTGCCAGCAGCTTCGGACAGGCGGACCTGACCTCCTACGAGCAGTACTTC.

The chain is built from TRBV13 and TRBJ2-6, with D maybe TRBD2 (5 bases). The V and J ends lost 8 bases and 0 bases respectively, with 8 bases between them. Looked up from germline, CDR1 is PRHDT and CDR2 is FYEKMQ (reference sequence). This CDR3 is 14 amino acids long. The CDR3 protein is CASGRDSGANVLTF. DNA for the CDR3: TGTGCCAGCGGCCGGGACTCTGGGGCCAACGTCCTGACTTTC.

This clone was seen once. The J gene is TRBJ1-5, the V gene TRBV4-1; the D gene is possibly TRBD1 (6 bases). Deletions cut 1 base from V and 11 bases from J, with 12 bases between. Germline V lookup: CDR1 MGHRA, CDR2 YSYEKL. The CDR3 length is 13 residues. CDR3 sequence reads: CASSQAGALAQHF. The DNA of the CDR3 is TGCGCCAGCAGCCAAGCGGGGGCATTAGCCCAGCATTTT.

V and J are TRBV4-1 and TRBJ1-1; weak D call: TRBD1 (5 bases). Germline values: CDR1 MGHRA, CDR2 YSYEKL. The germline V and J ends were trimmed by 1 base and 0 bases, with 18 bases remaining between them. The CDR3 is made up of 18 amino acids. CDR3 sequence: CASSQGVEGLGVNTEAFF. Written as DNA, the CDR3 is TGCGCCAGCAGCCAAGGCGTTGAGGGATTGGGGGTGAACACTGAAGCTTTCTTT.

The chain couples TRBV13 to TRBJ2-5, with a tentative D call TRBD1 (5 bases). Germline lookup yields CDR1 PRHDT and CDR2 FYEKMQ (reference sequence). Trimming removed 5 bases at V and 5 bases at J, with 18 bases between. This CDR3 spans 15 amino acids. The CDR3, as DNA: TGTGCCAGCAGCCAAGACAGCCGACCGATGGAGACCCAGTACTTC. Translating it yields CASSQDSRPMETQYF.

CDR3 DNA: TGTGCCAGCAGCTTGGCCGGGATTGACAACGTCCTGACTTTC. Its translation is CASSLAGIDNVLTF. The chain has TRBV11-2 and TRBJ2-6, with D possibly matching TRBD2 (5 bases). The CDR3 spans 14 residues. Germline assignment: CDR1 SGHAT and CDR2 FQNNGV. The germline V and J ends were trimmed by 3 bases and 9 bases, with 12 bases remaining between them.

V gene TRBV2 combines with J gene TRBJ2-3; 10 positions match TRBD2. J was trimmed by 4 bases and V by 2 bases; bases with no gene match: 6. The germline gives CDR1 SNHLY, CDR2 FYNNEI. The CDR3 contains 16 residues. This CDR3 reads CASSETSGGAPDTQYF. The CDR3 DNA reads TGTGCCAGCAGTGAAACCAGCGGGGGGGCCCCAGATACGCAGTATTTT.

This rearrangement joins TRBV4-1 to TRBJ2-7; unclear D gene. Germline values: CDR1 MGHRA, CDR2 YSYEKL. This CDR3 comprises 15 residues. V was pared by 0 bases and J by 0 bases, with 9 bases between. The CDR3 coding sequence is TGCGCCAGCAGCCAAGAGGTGGGCGGCTCCTACGAGCAGTACTTC. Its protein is CASSQEVGGSYEQYF.

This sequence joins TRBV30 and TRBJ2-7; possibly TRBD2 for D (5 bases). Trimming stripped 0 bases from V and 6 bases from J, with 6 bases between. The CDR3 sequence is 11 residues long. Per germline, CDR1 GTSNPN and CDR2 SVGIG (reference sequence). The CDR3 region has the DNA TGTGCCTGGAGTGTAGGGAGCGAGCAGTACTTC. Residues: CAWSVGSEQYF. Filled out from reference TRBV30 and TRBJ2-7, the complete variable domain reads SQTIHQWPATLVQPVGSPLSLECTVEGTSNPNLYWYRQAAGRGLQLLFYSVGIGQISSEVPQNLSASRPQDRQFILSSKKLLLSDSGFYLCAWSVGSEQYFGPGTRLTVT.

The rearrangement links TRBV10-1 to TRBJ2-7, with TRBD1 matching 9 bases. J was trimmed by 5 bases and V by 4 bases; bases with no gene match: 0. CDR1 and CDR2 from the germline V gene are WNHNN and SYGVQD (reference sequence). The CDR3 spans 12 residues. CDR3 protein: CASSGDRDEQYF. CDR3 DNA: TGCGCCAGCAGTGGGGACAGGGACGAGCAGTACTTC.

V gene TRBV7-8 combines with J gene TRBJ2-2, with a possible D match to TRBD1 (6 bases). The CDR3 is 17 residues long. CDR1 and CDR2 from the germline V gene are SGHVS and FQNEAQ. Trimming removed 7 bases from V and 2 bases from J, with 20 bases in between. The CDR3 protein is CASIEERDNFNTGELFF. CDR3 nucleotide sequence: TGTGCCAGCATCGAGGAACGGGACAACTTTAACACCGGGGAGCTGTTTTTT.

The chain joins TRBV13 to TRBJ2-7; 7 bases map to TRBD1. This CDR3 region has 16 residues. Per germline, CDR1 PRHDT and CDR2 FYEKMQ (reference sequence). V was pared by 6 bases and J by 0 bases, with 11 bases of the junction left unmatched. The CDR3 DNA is TGTGCCAGCAGTTCTTCAGGGGGAACCTCCTCCTACGAGCAGTACTTC. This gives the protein CASSSSGGTSSYEQYF.

The CDR3 sequence: CASKLEGGTAYNEQFF. The CDR3 bases are TGTGCCAGCAAACTAGAAGGCGGGACGGCCTACAATGAGCAGTTCTTC. The rearrangement uses TRBV28 and TRBJ2-1, with a weak D call TRBD2 (6 bases). The germline V gene encodes CDR1 MDHEN and CDR2 SYDVKM. V gave up 7 bases and J gave up 2 bases, with 18 bases separating them. CDR3 length: 16 residues.

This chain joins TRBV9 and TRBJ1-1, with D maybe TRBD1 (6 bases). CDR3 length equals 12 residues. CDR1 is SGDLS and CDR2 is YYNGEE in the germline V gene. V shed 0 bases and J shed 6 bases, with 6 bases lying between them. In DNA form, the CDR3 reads TGTGCCAGCAGCGTAGAGGGGGCTGAAGCTTTCTTT. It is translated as CASSVEGAEAFF.

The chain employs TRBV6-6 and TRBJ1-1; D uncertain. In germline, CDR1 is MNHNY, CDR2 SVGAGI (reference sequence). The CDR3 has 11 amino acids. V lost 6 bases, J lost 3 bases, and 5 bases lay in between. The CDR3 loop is CASSWDTEAFF. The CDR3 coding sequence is TGTGCCAGCAGCTGGGACACTGAAGCTTTCTTT.

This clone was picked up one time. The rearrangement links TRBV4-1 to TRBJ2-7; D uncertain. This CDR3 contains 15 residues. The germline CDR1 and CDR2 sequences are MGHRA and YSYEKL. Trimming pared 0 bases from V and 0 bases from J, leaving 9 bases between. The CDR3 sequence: CASSQDRHSSYEQYF. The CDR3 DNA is TGCGCCAGCAGCCAAGACCGACACAGCTCCTACGAGCAGTACTTC.

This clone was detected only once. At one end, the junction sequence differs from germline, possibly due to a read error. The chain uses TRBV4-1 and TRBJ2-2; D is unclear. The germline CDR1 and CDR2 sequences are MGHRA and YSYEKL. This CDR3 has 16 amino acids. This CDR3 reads CASGQYGIGGTGELFF. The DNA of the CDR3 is TGCGCCAGCGGCCAGTATGGTATAGGCGGCACCGGGGAGCTGTTTTTT.